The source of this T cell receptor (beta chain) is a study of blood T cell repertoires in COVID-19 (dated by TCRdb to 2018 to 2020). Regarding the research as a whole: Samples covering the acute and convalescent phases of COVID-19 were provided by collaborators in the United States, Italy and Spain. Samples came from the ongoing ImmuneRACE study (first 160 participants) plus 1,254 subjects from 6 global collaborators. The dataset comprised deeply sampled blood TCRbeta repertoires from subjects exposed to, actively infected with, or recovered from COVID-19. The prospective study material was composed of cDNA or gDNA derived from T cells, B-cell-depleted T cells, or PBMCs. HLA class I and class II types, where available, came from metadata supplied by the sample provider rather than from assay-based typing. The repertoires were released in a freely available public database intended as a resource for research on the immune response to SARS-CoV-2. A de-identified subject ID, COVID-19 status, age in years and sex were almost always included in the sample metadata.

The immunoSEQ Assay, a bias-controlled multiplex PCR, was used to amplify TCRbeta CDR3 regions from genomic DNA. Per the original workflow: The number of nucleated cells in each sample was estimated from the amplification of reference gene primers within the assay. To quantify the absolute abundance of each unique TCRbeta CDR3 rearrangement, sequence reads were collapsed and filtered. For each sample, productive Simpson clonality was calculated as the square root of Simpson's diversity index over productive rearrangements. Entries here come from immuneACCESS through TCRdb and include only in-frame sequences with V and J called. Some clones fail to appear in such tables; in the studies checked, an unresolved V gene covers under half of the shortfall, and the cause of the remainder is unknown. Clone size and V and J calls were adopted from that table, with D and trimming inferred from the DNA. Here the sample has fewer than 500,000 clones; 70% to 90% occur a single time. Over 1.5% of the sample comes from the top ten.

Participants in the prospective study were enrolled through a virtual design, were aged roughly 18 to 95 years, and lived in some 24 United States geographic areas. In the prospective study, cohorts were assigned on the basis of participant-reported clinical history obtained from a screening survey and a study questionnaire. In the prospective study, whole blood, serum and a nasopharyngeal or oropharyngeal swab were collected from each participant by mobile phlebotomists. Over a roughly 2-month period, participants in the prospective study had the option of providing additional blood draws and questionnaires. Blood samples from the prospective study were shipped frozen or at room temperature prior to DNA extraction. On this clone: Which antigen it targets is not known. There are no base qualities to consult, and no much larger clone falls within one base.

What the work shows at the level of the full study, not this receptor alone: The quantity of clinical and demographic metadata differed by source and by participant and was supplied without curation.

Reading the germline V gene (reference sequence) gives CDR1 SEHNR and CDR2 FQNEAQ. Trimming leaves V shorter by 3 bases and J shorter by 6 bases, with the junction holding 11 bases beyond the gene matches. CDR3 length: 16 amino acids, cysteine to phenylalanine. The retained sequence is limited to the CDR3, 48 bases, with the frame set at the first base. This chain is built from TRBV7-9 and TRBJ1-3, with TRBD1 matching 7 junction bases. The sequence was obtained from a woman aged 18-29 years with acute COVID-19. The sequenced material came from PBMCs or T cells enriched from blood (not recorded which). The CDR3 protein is CASSFTGDSTTNTIYF. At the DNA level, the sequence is TGTGCCAGCAGCTTTACAGGGGATTCGACCACAAACACCATATATTTT.